These 7 T cell receptor beta chains came from one sample sequenced in a study of Ad26.COV2.S vaccination and SARS-CoV-2 variants. Clones were sequenced by immunoSEQ multiplex PCR, and TCRdb holds only the in-frame ones, with some missing. The table has a few hundred thousand clones, roughly 85% seen once; the top ten hold about 7.1%. As for treatment: 15 to 20 received Ad26.COV2.S at low or high dose, single or two shots; roughly five received placebo; per-sample allocation not given. At day 63 after the first vaccine or placebo injection, samples were drawn. This specimen was peripheral blood, taken in a trial of Ad26.COV2.S vaccine versus placebo. Receptors originate from a person between 18 and 59 years old who received the Ad26.COV2.S COVID-19 vaccine or a placebo.

V and J are TRBV2 and TRBJ1-6; TRBD1 might be the D (5 bases). The CDR3 covers 14 residues. Trimming took off 8 bases at V and 7 bases at J, with 15 bases between the two ends. Germline V gene sequence: CDR1 SNHLY, CDR2 FYNNEI. CDR3 coding DNA: TGTGCCAGCGGGCAGGGCGATTCGAATTCACCCCTCCACTTT. Translated, it gives CASGQGDSNSPLHF.

The chain employs TRBV7-9 and TRBJ1-5; D is possibly TRBD1 (5 bases). CDR1 is SEHNR, CDR2 FQNEAQ, per germline (reference sequence). CDR3 length equals 14 residues. V was cut by 4 bases and J by 2 bases, with 9 bases left in between. The CDR3 DNA is TGTGCCAGCAGCTCAGGGAGCGGCAATCAGCCCCAGCATTTT. It is translated as CASSSGSGNQPQHF.

Concerning this clone: A junction boundary mismatches the germline segment, possibly from a read error. This chain uses TRBV6-1 with TRBJ1-5; no definite D call. The CDR3 is made up of 15 amino acids. Per the germline V gene, CDR1 is MNHNS and CDR2 is SASEGT. The CDR3 DNA sequence: TGTGCCAGCAGAGAAGCCCCCGGAGGCAATCAGCCCCAGCATTTT. Translation: CASREAPGGNQPQHF.

This chain connects TRBV7-9 to TRBJ2-7; weak D call: TRBD2 (5 bases). CDR3 length: 14 residues. The V gene's germline CDR1 is SEHNR and CDR2 FQNEAQ (reference sequence). V lost 4 bases to trimming and J lost 6 bases, with 16 bases between them. The DNA of the CDR3 is TGTGCCAGCAGCTCCCCACCGGGAACCGTCGAGCAGTACTTC. This translates into CASSSPPGTVEQYF.

Worth noting for this clone: A read error may be the cause here, since a much bigger clone is one base away. The chain employs TRBV11-3 and TRBJ2-5; D gene unclear. The CDR3 length is 11 residues. V lost 5 bases to trimming and J lost 1 base, with 2 bases between them. CDR1 is SGHNT and CDR2 is YENEEA in the germline V gene. Here the CDR3 DNA reads TGTGCCAGCAGCGCCCAAGAGACCCAGTACTTC. It is translated as CASSAQETQYF.

This chain links TRBV7-9 with TRBJ2-3; tentative D call: TRBD1 (5 bases). The CDR3 runs 15 residues. Trimming removed 1 base at V and 0 bases at J, with 8 bases between. Germline V gene sequence: CDR1 SEHNR, CDR2 FQNEAQ (reference sequence). The CDR3 spells CASSLEGRSTDTQYF. CDR3 in DNA: TGTGCCAGCAGCTTAGAGGGGCGGAGCACAGATACGCAGTATTTT.

The J gene is TRBJ1-2, the V gene TRBV2; 7 positions match TRBD1. After removal of 5 bases from V and 7 bases from J, the junction contained 7 bases not matched to a gene. This CDR3 is built from 13 residues. The germline CDR1 and CDR2 sequences are SNHLY and FYNNEI. CDR3 DNA: TGTGCCAGCAGTCTGGACAGGTCTAGTGGCTACACCTTC. The encoded protein is CASSLDRSSGYTF.